Below, 13 T cell receptor beta chains from the same sample are listed, as sequenced in a study of cytomegalovirus exposure and HLA in healthy donors. PCR primers comprised 60 Vbeta and 13 Jbeta primers. The table came from immunoSEQ multiplex PCR; TCRdb's copy has only in-frame clones and leaves some out. Listed are some 70,000 clones; about 5% falls within the top ten. Sequences were obtained from PBMCs. The receptors here all came from a man aged 40-49 years in good health and CMV-seronegative.

The chain's CDR3 is CASSTGGTGYTF. The CDR3, as DNA: TGTGCCAGCAGCACAGGGGGCACTGGCTACACCTTC. The V call is TRBV6-5, the J call TRBJ1-2; TRBD1 aligns across 9 bases. The CDR3 has 12 residues. Germline V lookup: CDR1 MNHEY, CDR2 SVGAGI. V dropped 6 bases and J dropped 7; count of bases not matched to a gene: 3.

The chain employs TRBV6-4 and TRBJ2-1, with D possibly TRBD1 on 6 matching bases. Germline-derived CDR1 and CDR2 are MRHNA and SNTAGT. The V gene lost 5 bases and the J gene lost 7 bases, with 15 bases spanning the gap. The CDR3 consists of 14 residues. The CDR3 loop is CASSRDMAGNEQFF. In DNA form, the CDR3 reads TGTGCCAGCAGTAGGGACATGGCCGGGAATGAGCAGTTCTTC.

The rearrangement links TRBV2 to TRBJ1-2; D possibly corresponds to TRBD1 (6 bases). The germline gives CDR1 SNHLY, CDR2 FYNNEI. The length of the CDR3 is 15 residues. V lost 6 bases and J lost 3, with 17 bases in between. Written as DNA, the CDR3 is TGTGCCAGCAGACCCGGAGTGACAGGACACTATGGCTACACCTTC. This sequence encodes CASRPGVTGHYGYTF.

This clone is classed as medium-sized by frequency. The genes are TRBV6-1 and TRBJ1-1; D is ambiguous. This CDR3 has 13 residues. CDR1 and CDR2 (germline): MNHNS, SASEGT. The V and J ends lost 3 bases and 11 bases respectively, with 16 bases between them. CDR3: CASSDLELSEAFF. The DNA of the CDR3 is TGTGCCAGCAGTGATCTTGAGCTTTCCGAGGCTTTCTTT.

V and J are TRBV7-9 and TRBJ2-4, with 7 nucleotides matching TRBD1. Germline values: CDR1 SEHNR, CDR2 FQNEAQ (reference sequence). CDR3 size: 15 residues. V trimming: 5 bases; J trimming: 6 bases; junction bases outside the gene matches: 10. As DNA, the CDR3 is TGTGCCAGCAGCATTAGGATTTCAGGGGGAAACATTCAGTACTTC. Protein: CASSIRISGGNIQYF.

The gene calls are TRBV5-6 and TRBJ2-7; 8 bases line up with TRBD1. Germline CDR1 is SGHDT and CDR2 is YYEEEE. The CDR3 length is 14 residues. V lost 0 bases, J lost 4 bases, and 3 bases stayed unmatched. CDR3 DNA sequence: TGTGCCAGCAGCTTGGTTCAGGGGGCGTACGAGCAGTACTTC. Its translation: CASSLVQGAYEQYF. Variable domain in full (rest from reference TRBV5-6 and TRBJ2-7): DAGVTQSPTHLIKTRGQQVTLRCSPKSGHDTVSWYQQALGQGPQFIFQYYEEEERQRGNFPDRFSGHQFPNYSSELNVNALLLGDSALYLCASSLVQGAYEQYFGPGTRLTVT.

V and J are TRBV28 and TRBJ2-1, with 12 positions matching TRBD1. V trimming: 5 bases; J trimming: 8 bases; junction bases outside the gene matches: 10. The CDR3 is 16 amino acids. Germline-derived CDR1 and CDR2 are MDHEN and SYDVKM. This CDR3 reads CASSDPGTGGGHEQFF. CDR3 nucleotides: TGTGCCAGCAGTGACCCCGGGACAGGGGGCGGCCATGAGCAGTTCTTC.

The genes are TRBV6-4 and TRBJ1-6, with a possible D match to TRBD1 (6 bases). Germline-derived CDR1 and CDR2 are MRHNA and SNTAGT. CDR3 length equals 15 residues. V shed 4 bases and J shed 7 bases, with 14 bases lying between them. The CDR3 coding sequence is TGTGCCAGCAGTGTCCGACAGGACCAAAATTCACCCCTCCACTTT. As protein: CASSVRQDQNSPLHF.

The CDR3 DNA sequence: TGTGCCAGCAGCCTAGGACAGACAGATACGCAGTATTTT. It specifies CASSLGQTDTQYF. The chain recombines TRBV7-6 with TRBJ2-3, with D perhaps matching TRBD1 (6 bases). In germline, CDR1 is SGHVS, CDR2 FNYEAQ. V lost 5 bases to trimming and J lost 3 bases, with 9 bases between them. This CDR3 is 13 amino acids long.

The CDR3 region has the DNA TGTGCCAGCAGCAAAGAGGGACAGTCGTACGAGCAGTACTTC. It translates to CASSKEGQSYEQYF. The chain carries TRBV5-4 and TRBJ2-7; 7 nucleotides align to TRBD1. The CDR3 is 14 amino acids. The trim removed 4 bases at V and 4 bases at J, leaving 8 bases unmatched. Germline lookup yields CDR1 SGHNT and CDR2 YYREEE (reference sequence).

The chain has TRBV25-1 and TRBJ1-6; D is perhaps TRBD1 (6 bases). V lost 2 bases and J 4 bases, leaving 12 bases between the germline ends. From germline, CDR1 is MGHDK and CDR2 SYGVNS. This CDR3 comprises 16 residues. The CDR3 loop is CASSETGLGYNSPLHF. CDR3 DNA: TGTGCCAGCAGTGAAACAGGGCTAGGATATAATTCACCCCTCCACTTT.

The chain is built from TRBV10-2 and TRBJ2-1; 8 bases match TRBD2. Germline lookup yields CDR1 WSHSY and CDR2 SAAADI. This CDR3 is built from 15 residues. J gave up 8 bases and V 3 bases, and 9 bases lay outside the gene matches. This CDR3 reads CASSDGGRTGHEQFF. The CDR3 region has the DNA TGCGCCAGCAGTGATGGCGGGAGGACCGGCCATGAGCAGTTCTTC.

The V gene is TRBV6-6, the J gene TRBJ1-4, with 7 bases fitting TRBD1. The CDR3 sequence is 16 residues long. J was trimmed by 4 bases and V by 4 bases; bases with no gene match: 9. The germline V gene encodes CDR1 MNHNY and CDR2 SVGAGI (reference sequence). CDR3 residues: CASSSYDREDNEKLFF. The CDR3 DNA reads as TGTGCCAGCAGTTCCTACGACAGGGAAGATAATGAAAAACTGTTTTTT.